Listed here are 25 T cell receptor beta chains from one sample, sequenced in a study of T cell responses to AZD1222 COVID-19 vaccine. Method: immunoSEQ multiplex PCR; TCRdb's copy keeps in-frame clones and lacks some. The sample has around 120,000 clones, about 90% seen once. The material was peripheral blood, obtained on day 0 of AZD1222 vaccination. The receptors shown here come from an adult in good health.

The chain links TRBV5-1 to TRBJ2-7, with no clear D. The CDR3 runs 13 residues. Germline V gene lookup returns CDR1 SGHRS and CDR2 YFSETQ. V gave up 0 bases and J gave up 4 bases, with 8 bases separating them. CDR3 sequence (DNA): TGCGCCAGCAGCTTGGAGGTGTCGTACGAGCAGTACTTC. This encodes CASSLEVSYEQYF.

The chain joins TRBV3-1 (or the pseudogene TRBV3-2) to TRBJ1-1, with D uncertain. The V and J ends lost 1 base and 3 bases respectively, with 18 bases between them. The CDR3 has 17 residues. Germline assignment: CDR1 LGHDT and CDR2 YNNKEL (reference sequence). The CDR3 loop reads CASSQAVGGNRDTEAFF. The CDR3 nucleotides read TGTGCCAGCAGCCAAGCCGTTGGAGGGAATCGGGACACTGAAGCTTTCTTT.

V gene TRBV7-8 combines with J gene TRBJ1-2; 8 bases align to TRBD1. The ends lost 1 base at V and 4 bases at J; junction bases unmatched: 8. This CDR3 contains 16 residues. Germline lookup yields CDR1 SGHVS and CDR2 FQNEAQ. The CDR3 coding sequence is TGTGCCAGCAGCTTAGGATCAGGGGGCGCTGGCTATGGCTACACCTTC. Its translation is CASSLGSGGAGYGYTF.

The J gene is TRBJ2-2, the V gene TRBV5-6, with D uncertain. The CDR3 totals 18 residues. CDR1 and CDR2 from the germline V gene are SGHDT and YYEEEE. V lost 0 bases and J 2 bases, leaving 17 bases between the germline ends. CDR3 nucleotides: TGTGCCAGCAGCTTGGATGTCCGGATTGGGTTCAACACCGGGGAGCTGTTTTTT. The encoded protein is CASSLDVRIGFNTGELFF. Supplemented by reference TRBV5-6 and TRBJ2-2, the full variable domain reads DAGVTQSPTHLIKTRGQQVTLRCSPKSGHDTVSWYQQALGQGPQFIFQYYEEEERQRGNFPDRFSGHQFPNYSSELNVNALLLGDSALYLCASSLDVRIGFNTGELFFGEGSRLTVL.

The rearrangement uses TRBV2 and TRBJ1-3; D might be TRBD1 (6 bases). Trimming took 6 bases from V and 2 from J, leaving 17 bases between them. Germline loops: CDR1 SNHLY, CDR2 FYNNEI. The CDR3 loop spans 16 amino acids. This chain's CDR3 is CASRDRTSSPGNTIYF. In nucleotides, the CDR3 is TGTGCCAGCAGAGACAGGACATCCTCCCCTGGAAACACCATATATTTT.

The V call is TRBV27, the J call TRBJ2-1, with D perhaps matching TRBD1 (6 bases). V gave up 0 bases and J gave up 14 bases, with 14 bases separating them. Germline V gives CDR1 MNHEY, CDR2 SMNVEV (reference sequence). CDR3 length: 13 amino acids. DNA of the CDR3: TGTGCCAGCAGTTTATCGTCTTCCCCAGGGGAGTTCTTC. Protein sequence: CASSLSSSPGEFF.

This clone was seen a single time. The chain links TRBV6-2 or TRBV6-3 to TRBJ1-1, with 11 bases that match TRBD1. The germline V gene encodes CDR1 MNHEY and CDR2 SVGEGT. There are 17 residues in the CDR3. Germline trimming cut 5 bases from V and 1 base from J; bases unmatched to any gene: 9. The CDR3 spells CASSASDRGLANTEAFF. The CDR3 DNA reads TGTGCCAGCAGTGCCTCGGACAGGGGGCTAGCGAACACTGAAGCTTTCTTT.

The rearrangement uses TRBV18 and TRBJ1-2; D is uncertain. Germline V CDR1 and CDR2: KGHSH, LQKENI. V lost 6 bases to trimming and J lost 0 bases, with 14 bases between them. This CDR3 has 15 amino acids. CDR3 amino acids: CASSPTTLANYGYTF. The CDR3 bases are TGTGCCAGCTCCCCTACAACATTAGCTAACTATGGCTACACCTTC.

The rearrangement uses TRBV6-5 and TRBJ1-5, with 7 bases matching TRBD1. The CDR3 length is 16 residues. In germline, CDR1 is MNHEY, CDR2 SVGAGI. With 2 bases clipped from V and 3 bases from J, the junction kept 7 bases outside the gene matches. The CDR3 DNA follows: TGTGCCAGCAGTTACAATCAGGGACAGTTCAATCAGCCCCAGCATTTT. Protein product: CASSYNQGQFNQPQHF.

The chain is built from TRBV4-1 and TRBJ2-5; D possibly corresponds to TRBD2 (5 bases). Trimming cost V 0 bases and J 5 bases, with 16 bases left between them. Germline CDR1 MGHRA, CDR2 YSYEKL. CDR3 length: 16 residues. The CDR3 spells CASSQEPEGLGETQYF. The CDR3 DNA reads TGCGCCAGCAGCCAAGAACCCGAGGGCCTCGGGGAGACCCAGTACTTC.

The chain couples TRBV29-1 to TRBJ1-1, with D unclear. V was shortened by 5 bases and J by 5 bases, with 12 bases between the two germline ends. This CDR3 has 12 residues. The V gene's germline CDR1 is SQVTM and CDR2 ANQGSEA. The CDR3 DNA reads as TGCAGCGTTAGGTCCCGGGGAACTGAAGCTTTCTTT. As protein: CSVRSRGTEAFF.

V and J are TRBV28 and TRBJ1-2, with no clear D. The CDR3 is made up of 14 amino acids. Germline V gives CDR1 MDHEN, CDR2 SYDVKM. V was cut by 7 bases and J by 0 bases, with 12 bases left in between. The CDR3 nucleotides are TGTGCCAGCACCACAGACACGGCTAACTATGGCTACACCTTC. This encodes CASTTDTANYGYTF.

The CDR3 DNA reads TGTGCCAGCAGTCCCGGGACACTTGCAACTAATGAAAAACTGTTTTTT. Its protein product is CASSPGTLATNEKLFF. V usage is TRBV27 and J usage is TRBJ1-4; a weak D match, TRBD1 (6 bases). The germline CDR1 and CDR2 sequences are MNHEY and SMNVEV (reference sequence). Trimming cost V 5 bases and J 0 bases, with 13 bases left between them. This CDR3 region has 16 residues.

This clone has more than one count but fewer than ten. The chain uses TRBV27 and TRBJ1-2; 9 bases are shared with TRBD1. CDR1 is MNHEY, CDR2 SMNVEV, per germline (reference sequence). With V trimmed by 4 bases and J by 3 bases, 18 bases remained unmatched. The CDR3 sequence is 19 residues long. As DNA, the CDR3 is TGTGCCAGCAGTTCCCAGGCCGGGACAGGGAGGCGCTGGTACTATGGCTACACCTTC. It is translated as CASSSQAGTGRRWYYGYTF.

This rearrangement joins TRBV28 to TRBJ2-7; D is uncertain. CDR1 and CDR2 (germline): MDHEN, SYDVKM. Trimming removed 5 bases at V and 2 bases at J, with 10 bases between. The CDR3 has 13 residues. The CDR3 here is CASSTTHPYEQYF. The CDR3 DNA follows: TGTGCCAGCAGTACGACACACCCCTACGAGCAGTACTTC. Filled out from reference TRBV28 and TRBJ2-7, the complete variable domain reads DVKVTQSSRYLVKRTGEKVFLECVQDMDHENMFWYRQDPGLGLRLIYFSYDVKMKEKGDIPEGYSVSREKKERFSLILESASTNQTSMYLCASSTTHPYEQYFGPGTRLTVT.

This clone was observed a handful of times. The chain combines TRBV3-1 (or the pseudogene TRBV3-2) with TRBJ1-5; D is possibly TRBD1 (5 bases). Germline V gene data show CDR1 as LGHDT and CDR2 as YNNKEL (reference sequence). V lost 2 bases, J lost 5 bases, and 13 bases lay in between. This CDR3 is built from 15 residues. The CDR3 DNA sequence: TGTGCCAGCAGCCAAAATGGGCTAGGGGATCAGCCCCAGCATTTT. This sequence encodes CASSQNGLGDQPQHF.

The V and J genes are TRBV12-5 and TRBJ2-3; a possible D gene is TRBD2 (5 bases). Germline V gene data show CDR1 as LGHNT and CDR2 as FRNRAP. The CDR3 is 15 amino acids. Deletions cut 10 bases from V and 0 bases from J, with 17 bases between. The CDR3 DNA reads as TGTGCTACCGAAAGCGGACTTTCTAGCACAGATACGCAGTATTTT. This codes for CATESGLSSTDTQYF.

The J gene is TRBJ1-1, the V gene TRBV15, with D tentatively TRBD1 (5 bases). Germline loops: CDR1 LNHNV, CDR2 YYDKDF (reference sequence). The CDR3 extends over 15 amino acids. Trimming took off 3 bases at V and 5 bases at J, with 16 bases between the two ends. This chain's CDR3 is CATSREAGYMTEAFF. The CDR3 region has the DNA TGTGCCACCAGCAGGGAGGCAGGGTATATGACTGAAGCTTTCTTT.

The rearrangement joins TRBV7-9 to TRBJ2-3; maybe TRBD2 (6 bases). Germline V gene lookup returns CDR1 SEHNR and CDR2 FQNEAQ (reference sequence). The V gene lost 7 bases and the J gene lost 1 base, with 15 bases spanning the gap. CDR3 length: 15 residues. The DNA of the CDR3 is TGTGCCAGCACCCCAGCGGGTCCCGGCACAGATACGCAGTATTTT. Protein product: CASTPAGPGTDTQYF. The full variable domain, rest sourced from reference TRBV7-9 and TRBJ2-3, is DTGVSQNPRHKITKRGQNVTFRCDPISEHNRLYWYRQTLGQGPEFLTYFQNEAQLEKSRLLSDRFSAERPKGSFSTLEIQRTEQGDSAMYLCASTPAGPGTDTQYFGPGTRLTVL.

CDR3 amino acids: CASSFLSTGAYGYTF. The DNA of the CDR3 is TGTGCCAGCAGTTTTTTAAGTACAGGGGCCTATGGCTACACCTTC. The gene calls are TRBV28 and TRBJ1-2; 7 bases map to TRBD1. This CDR3 contains 15 residues. V lost 3 bases to trimming and J lost 4 bases; unmatched junction nucleotides: 8. The germline gives CDR1 MDHEN, CDR2 SYDVKM.

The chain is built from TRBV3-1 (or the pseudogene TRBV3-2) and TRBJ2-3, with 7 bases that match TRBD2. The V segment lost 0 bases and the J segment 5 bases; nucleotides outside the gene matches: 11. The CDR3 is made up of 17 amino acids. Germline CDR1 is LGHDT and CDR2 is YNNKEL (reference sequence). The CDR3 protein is CASSQDWRTRNLDTQYF. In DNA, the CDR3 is TGTGCCAGCAGCCAAGATTGGCGGACTAGGAATTTAGATACGCAGTATTTT.

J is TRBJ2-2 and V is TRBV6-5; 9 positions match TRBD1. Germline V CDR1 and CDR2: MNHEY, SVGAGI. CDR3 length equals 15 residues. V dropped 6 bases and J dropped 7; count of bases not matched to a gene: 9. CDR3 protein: CASRPGTGWDGELFF. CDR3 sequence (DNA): TGTGCCAGCAGGCCCGGGACAGGGTGGGACGGGGAGCTGTTTTTT.

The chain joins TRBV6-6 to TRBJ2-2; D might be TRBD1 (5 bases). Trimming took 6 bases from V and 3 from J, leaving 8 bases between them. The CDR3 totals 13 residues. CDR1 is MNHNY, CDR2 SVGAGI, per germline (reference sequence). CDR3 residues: CASRGQDTGELFF. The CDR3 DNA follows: TGTGCCAGCAGGGGGCAGGACACCGGGGAGCTGTTTTTT.

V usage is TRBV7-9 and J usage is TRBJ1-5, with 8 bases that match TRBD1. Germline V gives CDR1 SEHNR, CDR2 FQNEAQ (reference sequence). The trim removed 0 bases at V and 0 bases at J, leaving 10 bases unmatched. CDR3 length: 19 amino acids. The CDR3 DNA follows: TGTGCCAGCAGCTTAGCGCGGTCAGGGGGCCGAAATAGCAATCAGCCCCAGCATTTT. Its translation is CASSLARSGGRNSNQPQHF. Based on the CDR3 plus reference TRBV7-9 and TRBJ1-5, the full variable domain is DTGVSQNPRHKITKRGQNVTFRCDPISEHNRLYWYRQTLGQGPEFLTYFQNEAQLEKSRLLSDRFSAERPKGSFSTLEIQRTEQGDSAMYLCASSLARSGGRNSNQPQHFGDGTRLSIL.

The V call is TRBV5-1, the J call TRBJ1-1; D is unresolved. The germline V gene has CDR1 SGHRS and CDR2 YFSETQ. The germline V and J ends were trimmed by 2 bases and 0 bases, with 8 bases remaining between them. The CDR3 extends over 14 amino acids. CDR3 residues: CASSFSRLNTEAFF. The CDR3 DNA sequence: TGCGCCAGCAGCTTCTCACGGTTGAACACTGAAGCTTTCTTT.